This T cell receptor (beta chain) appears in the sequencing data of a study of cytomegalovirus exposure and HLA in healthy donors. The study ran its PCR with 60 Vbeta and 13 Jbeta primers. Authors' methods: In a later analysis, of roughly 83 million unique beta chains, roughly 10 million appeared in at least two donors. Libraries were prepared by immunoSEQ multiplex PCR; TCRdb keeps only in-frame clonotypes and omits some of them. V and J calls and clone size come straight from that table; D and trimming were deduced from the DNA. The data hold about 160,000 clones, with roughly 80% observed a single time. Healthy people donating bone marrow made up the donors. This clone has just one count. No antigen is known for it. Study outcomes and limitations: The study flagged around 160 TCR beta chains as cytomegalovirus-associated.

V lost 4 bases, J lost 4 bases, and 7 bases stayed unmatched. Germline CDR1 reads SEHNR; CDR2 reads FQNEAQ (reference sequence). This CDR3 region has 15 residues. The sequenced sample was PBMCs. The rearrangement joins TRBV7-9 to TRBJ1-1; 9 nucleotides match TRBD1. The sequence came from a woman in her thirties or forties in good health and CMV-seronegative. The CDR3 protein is CASSSPGQGTTEAFF. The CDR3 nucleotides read TGTGCCAGCAGCTCGCCGGGACAGGGTACCACTGAAGCTTTCTTT.